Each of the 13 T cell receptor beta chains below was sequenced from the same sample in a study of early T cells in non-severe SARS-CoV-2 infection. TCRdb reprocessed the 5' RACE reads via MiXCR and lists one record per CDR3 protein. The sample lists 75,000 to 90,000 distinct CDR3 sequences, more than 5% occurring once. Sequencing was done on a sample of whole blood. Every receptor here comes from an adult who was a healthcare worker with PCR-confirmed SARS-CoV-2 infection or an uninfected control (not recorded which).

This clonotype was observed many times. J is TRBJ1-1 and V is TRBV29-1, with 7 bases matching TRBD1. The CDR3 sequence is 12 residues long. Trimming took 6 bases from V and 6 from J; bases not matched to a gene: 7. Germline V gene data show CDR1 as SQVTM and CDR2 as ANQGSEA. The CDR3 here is CSVETTGAEAFF. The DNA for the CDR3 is TGCAGCGTGGAGACAACAGGGGCTGAAGCTTTCTTT.

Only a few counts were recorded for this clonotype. The CDR3 nucleotides are TGTGCCAGCAGTTCGGCCAGCGGGGGTCCCTACGAGCAGTACTTC. Amino acid sequence: CASSSASGGPYEQYF. The chain couples TRBV6-5 to TRBJ2-7; 8 nucleotides match TRBD2. The ends lost 4 bases at V and 2 bases at J; junction bases unmatched: 7. The CDR3 length is 15 residues. Germline CDR1 and CDR2: MNHEY and SVGAGI.

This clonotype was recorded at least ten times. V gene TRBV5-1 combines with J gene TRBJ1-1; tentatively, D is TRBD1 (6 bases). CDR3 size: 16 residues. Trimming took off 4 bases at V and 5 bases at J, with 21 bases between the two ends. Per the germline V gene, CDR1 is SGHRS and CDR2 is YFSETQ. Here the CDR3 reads CASSVTTTGLGTEAFF. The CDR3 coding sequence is TGCGCCAGCAGCGTGACTACTACAGGGTTGGGGACTGAAGCTTTCTTT.

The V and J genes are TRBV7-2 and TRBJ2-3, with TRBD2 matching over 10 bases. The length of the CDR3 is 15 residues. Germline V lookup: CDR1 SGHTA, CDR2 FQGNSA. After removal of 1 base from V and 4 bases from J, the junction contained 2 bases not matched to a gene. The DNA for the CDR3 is TGTGCCAGCAGCTTAGTAACTAGCGGGGCAGATACGCAGTATTTT. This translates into CASSLVTSGADTQYF.

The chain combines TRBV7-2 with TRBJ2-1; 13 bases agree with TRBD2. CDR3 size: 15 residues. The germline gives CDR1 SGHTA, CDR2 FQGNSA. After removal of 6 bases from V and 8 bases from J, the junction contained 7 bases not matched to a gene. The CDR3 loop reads CASRPRTSGSYEQFF. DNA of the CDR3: TGTGCCAGCAGACCCAGGACTAGCGGGAGCTATGAGCAGTTCTTC.

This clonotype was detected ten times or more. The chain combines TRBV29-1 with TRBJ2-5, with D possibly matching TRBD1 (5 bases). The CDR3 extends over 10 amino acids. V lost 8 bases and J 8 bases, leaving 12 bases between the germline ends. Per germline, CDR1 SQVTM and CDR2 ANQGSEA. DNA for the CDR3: TGCAGCTTTGCGGACACAACCCAGTACTTC. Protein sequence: CSFADTTQYF.

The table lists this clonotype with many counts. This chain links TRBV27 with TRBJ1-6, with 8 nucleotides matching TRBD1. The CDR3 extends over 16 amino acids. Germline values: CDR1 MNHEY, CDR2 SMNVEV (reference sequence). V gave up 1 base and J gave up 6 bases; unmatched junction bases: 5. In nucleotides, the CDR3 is TGTGCCAGCAGTTTATATGGACAGGGTTTTAATTCACCCCTCCACTTT. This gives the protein CASSLYGQGFNSPLHF.

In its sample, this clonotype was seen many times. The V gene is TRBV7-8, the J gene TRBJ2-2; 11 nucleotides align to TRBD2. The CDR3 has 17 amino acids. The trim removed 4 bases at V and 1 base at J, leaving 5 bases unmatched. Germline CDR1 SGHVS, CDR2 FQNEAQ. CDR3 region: CASSSNLAGGNTGELFF. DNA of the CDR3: TGTGCCAGCAGCTCAAACCTAGCGGGAGGGAACACCGGGGAGCTGTTTTTT.

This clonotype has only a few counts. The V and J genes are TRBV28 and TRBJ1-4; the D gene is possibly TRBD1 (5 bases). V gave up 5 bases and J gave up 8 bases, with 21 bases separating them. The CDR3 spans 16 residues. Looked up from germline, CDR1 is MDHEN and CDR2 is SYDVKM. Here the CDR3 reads CASSTEQAGRREKLFF. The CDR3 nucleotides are TGTGCCAGCAGTACAGAACAGGCAGGGAGGCGAGAAAAACTGTTTTTT.

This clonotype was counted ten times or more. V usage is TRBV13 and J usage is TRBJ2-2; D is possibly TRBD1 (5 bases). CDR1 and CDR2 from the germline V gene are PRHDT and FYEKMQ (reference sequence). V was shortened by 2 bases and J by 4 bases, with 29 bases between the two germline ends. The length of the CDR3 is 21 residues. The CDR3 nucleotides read TGTGCCAGCAGCTTATCAACCTTAGCAGAAGGTGCAGGGTCCCCCACCGGGGAGCTGTTTTTT. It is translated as CASSLSTLAEGAGSPTGELFF.

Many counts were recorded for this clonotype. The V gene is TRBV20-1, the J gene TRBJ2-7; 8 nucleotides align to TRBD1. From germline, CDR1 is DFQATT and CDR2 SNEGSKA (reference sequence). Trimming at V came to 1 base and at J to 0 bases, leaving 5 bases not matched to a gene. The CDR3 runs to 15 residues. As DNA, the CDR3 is TGCAGTGCTAGAGGTCCGGGACAGGTCTCCTACGAGCAGTACTTC. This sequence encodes CSARGPGQVSYEQYF.

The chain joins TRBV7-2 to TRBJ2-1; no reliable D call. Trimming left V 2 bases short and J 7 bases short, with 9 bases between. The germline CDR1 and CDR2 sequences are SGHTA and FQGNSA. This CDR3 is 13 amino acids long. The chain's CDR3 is CASSLQTLNEQFF. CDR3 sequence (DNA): TGTGCCAGCAGCTTACAGACCCTAAATGAGCAGTTCTTC.

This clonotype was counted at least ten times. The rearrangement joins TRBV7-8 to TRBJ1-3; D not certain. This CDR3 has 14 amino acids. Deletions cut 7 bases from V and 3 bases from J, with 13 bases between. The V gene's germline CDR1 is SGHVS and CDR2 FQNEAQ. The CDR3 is CASKPQNFGNTIYF. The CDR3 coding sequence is TGTGCCAGCAAGCCCCAGAACTTTGGAAACACCATATATTTT.